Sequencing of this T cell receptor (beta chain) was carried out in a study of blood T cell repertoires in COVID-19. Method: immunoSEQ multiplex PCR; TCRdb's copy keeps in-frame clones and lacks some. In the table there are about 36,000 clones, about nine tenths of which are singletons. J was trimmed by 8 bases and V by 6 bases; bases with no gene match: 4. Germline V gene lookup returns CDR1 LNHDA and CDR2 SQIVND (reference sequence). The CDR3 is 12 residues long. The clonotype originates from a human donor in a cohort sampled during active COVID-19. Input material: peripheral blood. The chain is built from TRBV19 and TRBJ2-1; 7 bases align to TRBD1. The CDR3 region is CASRWDSDEQFF. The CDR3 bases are TGTGCCAGTAGGTGGGACAGCGATGAGCAGTTCTTC. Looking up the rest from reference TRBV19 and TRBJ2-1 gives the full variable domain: DGGITQSPKYLFRKEGQNVTLSCEQNLNHDAMYWYRQDPGQGLRLIYYSQIVNDFQKGDIAEGYSVSREKKESFPLTVTSAQKNPTAFYLCASRWDSDEQFFGPGTRLTVL.